This T cell receptor beta chain appears in the sequencing data of a study of technical replicates of blood from a few donors. This CDR3 has 12 residues. Germline CDR1 and CDR2: SNHLY and FYNNEI. Trimming took 5 bases from V and 5 from J, leaving 10 bases between them. The table came from immunoSEQ multiplex PCR; TCRdb's copy has only in-frame clones and leaves some out. In the table there are almost 90,000 clones, roughly 94% of which are singletons. This receptor was identified in a human donor in good health. The genes are TRBV2 and TRBJ2-7; D possibly corresponds to TRBD2 (6 bases). Sample: T cells isolated from PBMCs. CDR3 protein: CASSFPGDEQYF. DNA for the CDR3: TGTGCCAGCAGTTTCCCGGGAGACGAGCAGTACTTC.